Listed here are 28 T cell receptor beta chains from one sample, sequenced in a study of T cell changes during pregnancy in multiple sclerosis. Some clones are missing from TCRdb's copy, which holds only in-frame ones; the method was immunoSEQ multiplex PCR. The sample yields some 49,000 clones, around nine tenths seen once. The starting material was CD4+ T cells from peripheral blood mononuclear cells, obtained in the second trimester of pregnancy. Every receptor here comes from a female donor in good health, enrolled as a control in a pregnancy study.

This rearrangement joins TRBV7-2 to TRBJ2-2; 8 nucleotides agree with TRBD1. The CDR3 runs to 16 residues. Trimming removed 6 bases from V and 3 bases from J; junction bases left unmatched: 9. Germline lookup yields CDR1 SGHTA and CDR2 FQGNSA. The CDR3 here is CASRHKTGDYTGELFF. In DNA, the CDR3 is TGTGCCAGCAGACATAAGACAGGGGACTACACCGGGGAGCTGTTTTTT.

The chain uses TRBV5-1 and TRBJ2-1, with D perhaps matching TRBD2 (6 bases). There are 15 residues in the CDR3. CDR1 is SGHRS, CDR2 YFSETQ, per germline. Trimming took 3 bases from V and 5 from J, leaving 15 bases between them. This CDR3 reads CASSSGGGEHNEQFF. CDR3 nucleotides: TGCGCCAGCAGCTCGGGTGGAGGGGAGCACAATGAGCAGTTCTTC.

The CDR3 bases are TGTGCCAGCAGCTGGACTAGCGGGGGGGCTGGGACCCAGTACTTC. This sequence encodes CASSWTSGGAGTQYF. This chain connects TRBV7-2 to TRBJ2-5; 15 nucleotides agree with TRBD2. Trimming cost V 4 bases and J 7 bases; bases outside gene matches: 4. From germline, CDR1 is SGHTA and CDR2 FQGNSA. The CDR3 length is 15 residues.

This chain links TRBV27 with TRBJ2-7; no clear D. This CDR3 spans 13 amino acids. V was clipped by 5 bases and J by 1 base, with 9 bases between them. Looked up from germline, CDR1 is MNHEY and CDR2 is SMNVEV (reference sequence). The CDR3 sequence is CASSTRVSYEQYF. Written as DNA, the CDR3 is TGTGCCAGCAGTACCCGGGTTTCCTACGAGCAGTACTTC.

The genes are TRBV7-6 and TRBJ2-3; D is unresolved. The germline V and J ends were trimmed by 3 bases and 4 bases, with 14 bases remaining between them. Germline V CDR1 and CDR2: SGHVS, FNYEAQ. This CDR3 is 15 amino acids long. CDR3 in amino acids: CASSFLQNKADTQYF. The CDR3 bases are TGTGCCAGCAGCTTTCTTCAGAACAAAGCAGATACGCAGTATTTT.

The genes are TRBV15 and TRBJ1-2; D unclear. Germline CDR1 and CDR2: LNHNV and YYDKDF (reference sequence). V dropped 0 bases and J dropped 5 bases, with 10 bases sitting between them. This CDR3 comprises 14 residues. This CDR3 reads CATSREGGRYGYTF. The CDR3 DNA is TGTGCCACCAGCAGAGAGGGAGGGCGGTATGGCTACACCTTC.

V is TRBV7-2 and J is TRBJ1-4; 10 nucleotides agree with TRBD1. The CDR3 is made up of 15 amino acids. Germline V lookup: CDR1 SGHTA, CDR2 FQGNSA. The V gene end was trimmed by 6 bases and the J gene end by 6 bases; junction bases not matched to a gene: 7. Here the CDR3 DNA reads TGTGCCAGCAGTTTATCCGGGACAGGGGATGAAAAACTGTTTTTT. This sequence encodes CASSLSGTGDEKLFF.

DNA for the CDR3: TGTGCCTGGAGTGCGGGGGTCGGTACTGAAGCTTTCTTT. It yields the protein CAWSAGVGTEAFF. The chain combines TRBV30 with TRBJ1-1, with D perhaps matching TRBD1 (5 bases). Between the trimmed V and J ends, which lost 1 base and 5 bases, there was a span of 11 bases. Germline V gene sequence: CDR1 GTSNPN, CDR2 SVGIG (reference sequence). CDR3 length: 13 amino acids. Full variable domain (remainder filled in from reference TRBV30 and TRBJ1-1): SQTIHQWPATLVQPVGSPLSLECTVEGTSNPNLYWYRQAAGRGLQLLFYSVGIGQISSEVPQNLSASRPQDRQFILSSKKLLLSDSGFYLCAWSAGVGTEAFFGQGTRLTVV.

This clone was seen a handful of times. This chain links TRBV5-5 with TRBJ1-1, with D perhaps matching TRBD1 (6 bases). This CDR3 region has 12 residues. V was pared by 1 base and J by 11 bases, with 12 bases between. The V gene's germline CDR1 is SGHKS and CDR2 YYEKEE (reference sequence). CDR3 protein: CASSLQGRLAFF. CDR3 nucleotide sequence: TGTGCCAGCAGCTTGCAGGGGCGCTTGGCTTTCTTT.

V is TRBV30 and J is TRBJ1-6, with 9 bases that match TRBD1. The CDR3 has 14 amino acids. The germline gives CDR1 GTSNPN, CDR2 SVGIG (reference sequence). Trimming removed 0 bases from V and 9 bases from J; junction bases left unmatched: 3. CDR3: CAWSVQGQGSPLHF. The CDR3 region has the DNA TGTGCCTGGAGTGTACAGGGACAGGGTTCACCCCTCCACTTT.

The rearrangement uses TRBV6-5 and TRBJ2-4, with D perhaps matching TRBD2 (5 bases). This CDR3 region has 13 residues. In germline, CDR1 is MNHEY, CDR2 SVGAGI. The germline V and J ends were trimmed by 7 bases and 0 bases, with 7 bases remaining between them. CDR3 protein: CASTGVAKNIQYF. CDR3 DNA sequence: TGTGCCAGCACCGGGGTAGCCAAAAACATTCAGTACTTC.

The table lists this clone with a count of one. This chain's CDR3 is CASSQRGIANSPLHF. CDR3 DNA: TGCGCCAGCAGCCAGAGGGGGATTGCTAATTCACCCCTCCACTTT. The chain links TRBV4-1 to TRBJ1-6, with D maybe TRBD1 (6 bases). V lost 3 bases, J lost 6 bases, and 12 bases lay in between. The CDR3 totals 15 residues. Germline loops: CDR1 MGHRA, CDR2 YSYEKL.

CDR3 sequence (DNA): TGCGCCAGCAGCCAGGGGGCGCTTTTCCAAGAGACCCAGTACTTC. Amino acid sequence: CASSQGALFQETQYF. The rearrangement joins TRBV4-1 to TRBJ2-5; weak D call: TRBD1 (6 bases). The germline CDR1 and CDR2 sequences are MGHRA and YSYEKL. The CDR3 runs to 15 residues. Trimming shortened V by 3 bases and J by 1 base, and 12 bases separated the two germline ends.

The chain employs TRBV5-1 and TRBJ1-1; TRBD1 matches at 7 bases. V lost 2 bases to trimming and J lost 4 bases; unmatched junction nucleotides: 8. Germline V gene data show CDR1 as SGHRS and CDR2 as YFSETQ. The CDR3 is 15 amino acids. CDR3: CASSFTGPGGTEAFF. CDR3 coding DNA: TGCGCCAGCAGCTTTACAGGGCCAGGGGGCACTGAAGCTTTCTTT.

The chain carries TRBV10-1 and TRBJ2-7, with 7 nucleotides matching TRBD2. J gave up 2 bases and V 4 bases, and 8 bases lay outside the gene matches. The CDR3 extends over 15 amino acids. Per germline, CDR1 WNHNN and CDR2 SYGVQD (reference sequence). This chain's CDR3 is CASSGRGTGAYEQYF. The CDR3 DNA is TGCGCCAGCAGTGGGCGGGGGACGGGGGCCTACGAGCAGTACTTC.

The chain is built from TRBV4-1 and TRBJ2-5; 7 positions agree with TRBD1. V gave up 4 bases and J gave up 0 bases; unmatched junction bases: 5. Looked up from germline, CDR1 is MGHRA and CDR2 is YSYEKL. The CDR3 length is 15 residues. CDR3 in DNA: TGCGCCAGCAGCCTGGACAGGAAACACCAAGAGACCCAGTACTTC. The encoded protein is CASSLDRKHQETQYF.

The chain uses TRBV5-1 and TRBJ2-5; D is perhaps TRBD1 (6 bases). Trimming stripped 4 bases from V and 4 bases from J, with 11 bases between. The CDR3 totals 13 residues. Germline V gene data show CDR1 as SGHRS and CDR2 as YFSETQ. CDR3 coding DNA: TGCGCCAGCAGCAGAAGCAGGGGAGAGACCCAGTACTTC. Amino acid sequence: CASSRSRGETQYF.

This clone was seen only once. The genes are TRBV23-1 and TRBJ1-1; no clear D. TRBV23-1 belongs to the ORF category, with a function that is uncertain. The CDR3 has 16 amino acids. The V end was cut by 0 bases, the J end by 2 bases, with 13 bases between. CDR3 bases: TGCGCCAGCAGTCAATCCGCCAGAATCAACAACACTGAAGCTTTCTTT. It is translated as CASSQSARINNTEAFF.

This chain links TRBV2 with TRBJ2-1, with D unclear. Germline values: CDR1 SNHLY, CDR2 FYNNEI. The CDR3 loop spans 15 amino acids. Trimming took off 4 bases at V and 0 bases at J, with 10 bases between the two ends. The CDR3 protein is CASSVGSSSYNEQFF. In DNA, the CDR3 is TGTGCCAGCAGTGTGGGTAGCAGCTCCTACAATGAGCAGTTCTTC.

This rearrangement joins TRBV5-4 to TRBJ2-1; 7 nucleotides line up with TRBD1. In germline, CDR1 is SGHNT, CDR2 YYREEE (reference sequence). Trimming took 1 base from V and 10 from J; bases not matched to a gene: 5. The CDR3 extends over 13 amino acids. CDR3 protein: CASSLSGQTEQFF. CDR3 DNA sequence: TGTGCCAGCAGCTTGTCGGGACAGACGGAGCAGTTCTTC.

J is TRBJ2-7 and V is TRBV4-2, with a weak D call TRBD1 (7 bases). With 6 bases removed from V and 3 bases from J, the gap between germline ends came to 18 bases. This CDR3 is 15 amino acids long. Looked up from germline, CDR1 is LGHNA and CDR2 is YNFKEQ. CDR3 DNA: TGTGCCAGCAGGACCCAGGCAGGGGGGTTCTACGAGCAGTACTTC. Amino acids: CASRTQAGGFYEQYF.

This chain uses TRBV11-3 with TRBJ2-5; tentatively, D is TRBD2 (6 bases). The CDR3 totals 15 residues. V dropped 5 bases and J dropped 5 bases, with 18 bases sitting between them. Per the germline V gene, CDR1 is SGHNT and CDR2 is YENEEA. CDR3 protein: CASSPRRGIGETQYF. CDR3 sequence (DNA): TGTGCCAGCAGCCCCAGGCGGGGTATAGGGGAGACCCAGTACTTC. Full variable domain (remainder filled in from reference TRBV11-3 and TRBJ2-5): EAGVVQSPRYKIIEKKQPVAFWCNPISGHNTLYWYLQNLGQGPELLIRYENEEAVDDSQLPKDRFSAERLKGVDSTLKIQPAELGDSAVYLCASSPRRGIGETQYFGPGTRLLVL.

This clone came up once. V usage is TRBV25-1 and J usage is TRBJ2-2, with TRBD1 identical over 7 bases. The germline V gene has CDR1 MGHDK and CDR2 SYGVNS. The CDR3 is made up of 13 amino acids. With V trimmed by 0 bases and J by 15 bases, 7 bases remained unmatched. Here the CDR3 reads CASSEYLGQPMFF. DNA of the CDR3: TGTGCCAGCAGTGAATACTTGGGACAGCCGATGTTTTTT.

V usage is TRBV4-2 and J usage is TRBJ2-1; D uncertain. CDR1 is LGHNA, CDR2 YNFKEQ, per germline. The CDR3 totals 14 residues. The V end was cut by 4 bases, the J end by 0 bases, with 7 bases between. The CDR3 spells CASSRQASYNEQFF. Here the CDR3 DNA reads TGTGCCAGCAGCCGACAAGCCTCCTACAATGAGCAGTTCTTC.

This chain links TRBV6-6 with TRBJ2-2; the D gene is possibly TRBD2 (7 bases). The CDR3 is made up of 16 amino acids. CDR1 is MNHNY, CDR2 SVGAGI, per germline (reference sequence). Trimming cost V 0 bases and J 4 bases, with 12 bases left between them. CDR3 coding DNA: TGTGCCAGCAGTTACTCAGGGGGGGGGCCCACCGGGGAGCTGTTTTTT. This translates into CASSYSGGGPTGELFF.

The chain links TRBV7-2 to TRBJ1-6; TRBD1 agrees at 7 bases. In germline, CDR1 is SGHTA, CDR2 FQGNSA. With 5 bases clipped from V and 7 bases from J, the junction kept 11 bases outside the gene matches. The CDR3 has 16 residues. The CDR3: CASSPRRRQGNSPLHF. The CDR3 DNA follows: TGTGCCAGCAGCCCGAGAAGGAGACAGGGAAATTCACCCCTCCACTTT.

J is TRBJ2-2 and V is TRBV2, with D possibly matching TRBD1 (6 bases). Between the trimmed V and J ends, which lost 7 bases and 0 bases, there was a span of 9 bases. CDR3 length: 14 residues. Germline CDR1 reads SNHLY; CDR2 reads FYNNEI. CDR3 in DNA: TGTGCCAGCATGGGGGCAGCGAACACCGGGGAGCTGTTTTTT. Encoded protein: CASMGAANTGELFF.

The J gene is TRBJ1-4, the V gene TRBV5-1, with TRBD1 matching over 8 bases. The CDR3 extends over 14 amino acids. Germline V CDR1 and CDR2: SGHRS, YFSETQ. The J segment lost 7 bases and the V segment lost 4 bases, leaving 6 bases of the junction unmatched. For the CDR3, the DNA is TGCGCCAGCAGCGCCGACAGGGGTGGTGAAAAACTGTTTTTT. Amino acid sequence: CASSADRGGEKLFF.